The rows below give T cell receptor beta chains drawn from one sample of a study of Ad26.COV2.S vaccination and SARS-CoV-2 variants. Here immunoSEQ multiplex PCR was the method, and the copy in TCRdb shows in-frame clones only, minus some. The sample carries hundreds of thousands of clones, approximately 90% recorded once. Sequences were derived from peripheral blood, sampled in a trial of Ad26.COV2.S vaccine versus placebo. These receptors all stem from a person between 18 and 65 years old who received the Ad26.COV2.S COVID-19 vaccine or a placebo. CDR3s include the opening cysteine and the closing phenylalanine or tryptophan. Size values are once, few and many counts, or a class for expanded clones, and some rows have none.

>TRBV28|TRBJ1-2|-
CASSLGTNYGYTF
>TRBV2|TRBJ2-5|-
CASSGRGETQYF
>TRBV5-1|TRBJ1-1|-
CASSLAGGFTEAFF
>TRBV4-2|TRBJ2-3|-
CASSQPEASSTDTQYF
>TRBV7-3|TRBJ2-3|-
CASSLRGSGRRSDTQYF
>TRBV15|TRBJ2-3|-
CATSREREWGTDTQYF
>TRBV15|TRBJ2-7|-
CATSRGELAGPLEQYF
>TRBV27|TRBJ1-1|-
CASSLISEVNTEAFF
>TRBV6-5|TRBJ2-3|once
CASTQAGGSTDTQYF
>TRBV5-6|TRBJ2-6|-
CASSLGLSGANVLTF
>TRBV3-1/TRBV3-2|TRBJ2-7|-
CASSQIRDISYEQYF
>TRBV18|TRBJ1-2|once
CASSPPGTPYFHGYTF
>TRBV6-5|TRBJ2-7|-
CASTLTSGYSYEQYF
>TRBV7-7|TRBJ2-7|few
CASSYVRYEQYF
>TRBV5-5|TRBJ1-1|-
CASSTTPQFQGPEAFF
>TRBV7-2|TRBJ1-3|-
CASSLGFRDFSSGNTIYF
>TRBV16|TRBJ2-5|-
CASSQFGGSMSVETQYF
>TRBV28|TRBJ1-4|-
CASSFVAGLNEKLFF
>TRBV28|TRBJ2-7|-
CASSSWGESGLGQYF
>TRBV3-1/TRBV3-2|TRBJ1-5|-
CASSPSETGYQPQHF
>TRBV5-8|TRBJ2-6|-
CASRTAALGVEETF
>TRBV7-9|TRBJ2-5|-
CASSLRVGREETQYF
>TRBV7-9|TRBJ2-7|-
CASSLAPAGQYEEQYF
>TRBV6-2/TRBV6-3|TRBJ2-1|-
CASSRGGGSYRGFF
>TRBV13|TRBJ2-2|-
CASSLGGETEEEYTGELFF
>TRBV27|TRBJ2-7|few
CASSFAGYEQYF
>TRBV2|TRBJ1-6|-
CASSESRVTLHF
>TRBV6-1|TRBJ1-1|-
CASSDHFRAFF
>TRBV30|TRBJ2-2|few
CAWSDGQGSGELFF
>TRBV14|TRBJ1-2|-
CASSQAPLNYGYTF
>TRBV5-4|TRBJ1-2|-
CASSFSRGMDYGYTF
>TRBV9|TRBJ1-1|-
CASSVGYGTEAFF
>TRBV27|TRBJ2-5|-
CASRGLSMGIVQETQYF
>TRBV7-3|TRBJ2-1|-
CASSFLGQGGYNEQFF
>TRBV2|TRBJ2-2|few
CASSGDSGTTGELFF
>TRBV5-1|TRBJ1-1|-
CASSLIGDTEAFF
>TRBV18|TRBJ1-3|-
CASSPRTVPSGNTIYF
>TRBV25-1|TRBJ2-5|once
CASSDLIETQYF
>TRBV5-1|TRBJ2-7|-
CASSLAPGDYEQYF
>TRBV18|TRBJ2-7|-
CASSPGLKDYEQYF
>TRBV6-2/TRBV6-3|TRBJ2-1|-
CASSSPGARDYEQFF
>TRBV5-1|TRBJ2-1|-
CASSQILAGTNEQFF